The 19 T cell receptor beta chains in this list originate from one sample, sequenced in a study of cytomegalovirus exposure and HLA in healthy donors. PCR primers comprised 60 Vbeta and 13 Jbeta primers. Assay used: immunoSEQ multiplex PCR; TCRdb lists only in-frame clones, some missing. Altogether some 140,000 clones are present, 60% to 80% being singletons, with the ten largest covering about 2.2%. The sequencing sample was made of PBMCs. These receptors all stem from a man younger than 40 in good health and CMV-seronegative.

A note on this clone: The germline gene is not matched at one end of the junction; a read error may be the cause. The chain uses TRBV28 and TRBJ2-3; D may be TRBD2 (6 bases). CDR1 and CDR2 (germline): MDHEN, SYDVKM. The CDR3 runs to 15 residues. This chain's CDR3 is CASSLGGVGTNTQYF. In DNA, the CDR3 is TGTGCCAGCAGTTTGGGGGGAGTAGGCACAAATACGCAGTATTTT.

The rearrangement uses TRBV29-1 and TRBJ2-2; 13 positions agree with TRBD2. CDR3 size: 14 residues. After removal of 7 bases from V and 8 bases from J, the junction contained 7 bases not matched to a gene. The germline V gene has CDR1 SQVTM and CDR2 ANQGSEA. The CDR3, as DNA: TGCAGCGGGACTAGCGGGAGTATTGGGGGGGAGCTGTTTTTT. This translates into CSGTSGSIGGELFF.

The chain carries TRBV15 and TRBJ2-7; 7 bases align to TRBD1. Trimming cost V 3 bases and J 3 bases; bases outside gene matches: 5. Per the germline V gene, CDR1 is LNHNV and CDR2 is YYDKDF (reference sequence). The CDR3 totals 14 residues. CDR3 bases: TGTGCCACCAGCAGGGGTGGACAGGACTACGAGCAGTACTTC. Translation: CATSRGGQDYEQYF.

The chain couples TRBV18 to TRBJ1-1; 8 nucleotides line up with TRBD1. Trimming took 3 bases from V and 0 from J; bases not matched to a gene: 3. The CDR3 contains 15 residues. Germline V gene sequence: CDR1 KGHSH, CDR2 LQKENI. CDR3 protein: CASSPATGVNTEAFF. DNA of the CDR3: TGTGCCAGCTCACCGGCGACAGGGGTGAACACTGAAGCTTTCTTT.

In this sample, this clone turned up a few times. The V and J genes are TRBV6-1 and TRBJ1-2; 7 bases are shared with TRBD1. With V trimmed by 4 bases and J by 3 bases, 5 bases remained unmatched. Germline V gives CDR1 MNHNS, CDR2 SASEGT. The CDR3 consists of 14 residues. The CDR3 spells CASSASTGDYGYTF. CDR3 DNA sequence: TGTGCCAGCAGTGCCAGCACAGGGGACTATGGCTACACCTTC.

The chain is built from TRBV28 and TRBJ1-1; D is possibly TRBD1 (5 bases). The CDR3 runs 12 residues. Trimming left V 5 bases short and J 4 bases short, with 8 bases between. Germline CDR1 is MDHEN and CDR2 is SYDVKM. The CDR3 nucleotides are TGTGCCAGCAGTACCGGGGGCACTGAAGCTTTCTTT. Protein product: CASSTGGTEAFF.

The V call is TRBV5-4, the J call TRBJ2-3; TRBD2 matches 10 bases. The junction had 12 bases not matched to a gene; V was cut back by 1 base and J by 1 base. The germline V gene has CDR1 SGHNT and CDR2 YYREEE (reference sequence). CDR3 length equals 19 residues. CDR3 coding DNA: TGTGCCAGCAGCTTGAGGGTGGGTAGCGGGAGGCTTCGCACAGATACGCAGTATTTT. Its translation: CASSLRVGSGRLRTDTQYF. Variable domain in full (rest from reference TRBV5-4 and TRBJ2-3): ETGVTQSPTHLIKTRGQQVTLRCSSQSGHNTVSWYQQALGQGPQFIFQYYREEENGRGNFPPRFSGLQFPNYSSELNVNALELDDSALYLCASSLRVGSGRLRTDTQYFGPGTRLTVL.

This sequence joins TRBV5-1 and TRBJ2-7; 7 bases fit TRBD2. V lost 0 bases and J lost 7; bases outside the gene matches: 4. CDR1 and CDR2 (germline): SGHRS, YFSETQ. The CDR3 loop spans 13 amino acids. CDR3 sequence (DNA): TGCGCCAGCAGCTTGGCGGGGGGTAGGGAGCAGTACTTC. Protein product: CASSLAGGREQYF.

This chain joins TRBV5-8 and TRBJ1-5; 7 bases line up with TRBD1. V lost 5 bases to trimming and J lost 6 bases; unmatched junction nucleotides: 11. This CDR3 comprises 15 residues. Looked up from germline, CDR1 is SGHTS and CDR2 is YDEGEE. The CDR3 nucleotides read TGTGCCAGCAGTTCGCGGACAGGAAGACTTCAGCCCCAGCATTTT. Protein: CASSSRTGRLQPQHF.

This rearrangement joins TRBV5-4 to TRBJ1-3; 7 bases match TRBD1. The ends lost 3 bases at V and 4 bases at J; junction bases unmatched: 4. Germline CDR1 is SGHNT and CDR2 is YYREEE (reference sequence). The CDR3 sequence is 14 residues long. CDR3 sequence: CASSWGDRGNTIYF. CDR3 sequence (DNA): TGTGCCAGCAGCTGGGGGGACAGAGGAAACACCATATATTTT. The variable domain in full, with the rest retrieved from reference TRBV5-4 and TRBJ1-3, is ETGVTQSPTHLIKTRGQQVTLRCSSQSGHNTVSWYQQALGQGPQFIFQYYREEENGRGNFPPRFSGLQFPNYSSELNVNALELDDSALYLCASSWGDRGNTIYFGEGSWLTVV.

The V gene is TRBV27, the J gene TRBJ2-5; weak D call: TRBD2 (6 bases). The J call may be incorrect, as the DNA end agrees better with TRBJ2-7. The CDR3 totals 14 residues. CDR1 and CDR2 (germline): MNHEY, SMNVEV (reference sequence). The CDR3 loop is CASSARAGTYEQYF. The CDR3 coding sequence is TGTGCCAGCAGCGCCCGTGCGGGAACCTACGAGCAGTACTTC.

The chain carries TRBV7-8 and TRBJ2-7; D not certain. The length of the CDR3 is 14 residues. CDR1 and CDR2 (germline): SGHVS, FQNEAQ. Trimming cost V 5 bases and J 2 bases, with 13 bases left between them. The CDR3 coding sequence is TGTGCCAGCAGCCCCACCCGCCGGGCCTACGAGCAGTACTTC. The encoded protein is CASSPTRRAYEQYF.

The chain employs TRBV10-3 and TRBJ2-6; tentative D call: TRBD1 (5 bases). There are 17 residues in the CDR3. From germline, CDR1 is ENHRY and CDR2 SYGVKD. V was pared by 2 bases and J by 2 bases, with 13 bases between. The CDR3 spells CAISEGARLTGANVLTF. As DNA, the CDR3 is TGTGCCATCAGTGAGGGGGCGAGGTTAACTGGGGCCAACGTCCTGACTTTC.

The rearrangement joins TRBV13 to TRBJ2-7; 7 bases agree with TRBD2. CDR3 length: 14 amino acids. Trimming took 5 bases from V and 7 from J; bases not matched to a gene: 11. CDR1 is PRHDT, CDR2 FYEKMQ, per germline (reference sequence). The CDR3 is CASSQRDGGWEQYF. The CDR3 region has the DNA TGTGCCAGCAGCCAACGGGACGGGGGGTGGGAGCAGTACTTC.

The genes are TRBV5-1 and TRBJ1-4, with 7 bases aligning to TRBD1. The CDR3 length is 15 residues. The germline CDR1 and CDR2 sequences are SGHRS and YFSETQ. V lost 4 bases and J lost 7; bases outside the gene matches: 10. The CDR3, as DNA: TGCGCCAGCAGCCCGGGACAGAGTAACAGTGAAAAACTGTTTTTT. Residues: CASSPGQSNSEKLFF. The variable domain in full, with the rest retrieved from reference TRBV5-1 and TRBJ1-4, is KAGVTQTPRYLIKTRGQQVTLSCSPISGHRSVSWYQQTPGQGLQFLFEYFSETQRNKGNFPGRFSGRQFSNSRSEMNVSTLELGDSALYLCASSPGQSNSEKLFFGSGTQLSVL.

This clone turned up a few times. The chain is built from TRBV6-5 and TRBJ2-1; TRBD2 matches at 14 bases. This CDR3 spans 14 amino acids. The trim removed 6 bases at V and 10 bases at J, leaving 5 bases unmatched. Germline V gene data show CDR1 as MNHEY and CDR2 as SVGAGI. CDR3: CASRRLAGGREQFF. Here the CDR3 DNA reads TGTGCCAGCAGGAGACTAGCGGGAGGGCGGGAGCAGTTCTTC.

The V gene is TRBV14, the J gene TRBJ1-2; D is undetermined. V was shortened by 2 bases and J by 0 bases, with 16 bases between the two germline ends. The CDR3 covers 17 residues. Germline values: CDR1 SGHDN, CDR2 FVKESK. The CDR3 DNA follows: TGTGCCAGCAGCCAATTCCAAGCCGATGGAGCTAACTATGGCTACACCTTC. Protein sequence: CASSQFQADGANYGYTF.

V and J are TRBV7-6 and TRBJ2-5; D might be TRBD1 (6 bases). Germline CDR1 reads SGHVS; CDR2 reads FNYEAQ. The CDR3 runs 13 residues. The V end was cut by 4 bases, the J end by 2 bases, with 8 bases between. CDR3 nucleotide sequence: TGTGCCAGCAGCTACGGGACACAAGAGACCCAGTACTTC. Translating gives CASSYGTQETQYF.

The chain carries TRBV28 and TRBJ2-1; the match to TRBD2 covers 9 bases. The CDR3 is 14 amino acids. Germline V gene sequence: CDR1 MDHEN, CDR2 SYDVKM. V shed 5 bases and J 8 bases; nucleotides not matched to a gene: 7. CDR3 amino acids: CASSLSGSIHEQFF. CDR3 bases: TGTGCCAGCAGTCTTAGCGGGAGTATCCATGAGCAGTTCTTC.